This TCR beta chain was sequenced in a study of cytomegalovirus exposure and HLA in healthy donors. Trimming took 4 bases from V and 2 from J, leaving 8 bases between them. Germline CDR1 KGHSH, CDR2 LQKENI. The CDR3 contains 13 residues. Vbeta (60) and Jbeta (13) primers were used in the PCR. Original data processing: An analysis that came later counted tens of millions of unique TCR beta chains, around 10 million shared. Sequencing was performed with immunoSEQ multiplex PCR; in TCRdb, only in-frame clones are kept and a portion is missing. That table gives V, J and clone size, and the DNA gave D and trimming. The table shows over 95,000 clones, with roughly 76% occurring only once.

V and J are TRBV18 and TRBJ2-5, with D perhaps TRBD1 (6 bases). The sequencing sample was made of PBMCs. The receptor comes from a man in his forties in good health and CMV-seronegative. The CDR3 DNA sequence: TGTGCCAGCTCACTCGGACAGCAAGAGACCCAGTACTTC. Translation gives CASSLGQQETQYF.